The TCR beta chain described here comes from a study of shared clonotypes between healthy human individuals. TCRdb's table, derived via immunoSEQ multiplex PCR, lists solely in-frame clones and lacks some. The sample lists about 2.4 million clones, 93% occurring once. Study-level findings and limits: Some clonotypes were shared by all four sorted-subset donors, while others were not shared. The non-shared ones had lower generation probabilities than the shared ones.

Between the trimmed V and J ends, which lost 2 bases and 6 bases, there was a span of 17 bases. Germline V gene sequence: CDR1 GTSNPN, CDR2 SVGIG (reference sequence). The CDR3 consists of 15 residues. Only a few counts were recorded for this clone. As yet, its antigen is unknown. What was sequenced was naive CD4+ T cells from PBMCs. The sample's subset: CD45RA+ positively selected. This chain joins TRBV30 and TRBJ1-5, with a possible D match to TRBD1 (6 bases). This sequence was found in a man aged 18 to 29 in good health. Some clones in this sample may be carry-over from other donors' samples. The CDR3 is CAWSFSNRDSQPQHF. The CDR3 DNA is TGTGCCTGGAGTTTTTCCAACAGGGATAGTCAGCCCCAGCATTTT.